The table lists the clone carrying this T cell receptor beta chain with a count of one. Its specificity is not known. CDR1 and CDR2 (germline): SGHVS, FNYEAQ. The length of the CDR3 is 15 residues. This sample is drawn from a study of cytomegalovirus exposure and HLA in healthy donors. PCR amplification relied on 60 Vbeta primers (plus 13 Jbeta primers). Clones were read by immunoSEQ multiplex PCR, and TCRdb kept only the in-frame ones, dropping some. The data show 150,000 to 200,000 clones, 80% to 85% seen once. Findings and limits, study-wide: V- and J-gene trimming in TCR beta was tied to a missense DCLRE1C variant by an analysis performed later. Of the V segments, some could not be distinguished, including TRBV6-2 and TRBV6-3, and were excluded. Per a later analysis, 16,951 TCR beta sequences showed association with HLA alleles at 0.05 false discovery rate.

The sequencing sample was made of PBMCs. This TCR was sampled from a woman in her late teens or twenties in good health and CMV-seronegative. This chain joins TRBV7-6 and TRBJ2-5; TRBD2 aligns across 7 bases. The J call may be faulty, since TRBJ2-7 better matches the DNA end. CDR3 in amino acids: CASSLRAGRPHEQYF. CDR3 in DNA: TGTGCCAGCAGCTTACGAGCGGGAAGGCCCCACGAGCAGTACTTC.